Listed below are T cell receptor beta chains from one sample, sequenced in a study of Ad26.COV2.S vaccination and SARS-CoV-2 variants. Sequenced by immunoSEQ multiplex PCR; TCRdb stores in-frame clones only, minus some. The profile covers a few hundred thousand clones, with roughly 90% appearing a single time and about 1.9% taken by the ten largest. The sample consisted of peripheral blood, taken in a trial of Ad26.COV2.S vaccine versus placebo. The receptors were gathered from a person between 18 and 59 years old who received the Ad26.COV2.S COVID-19 vaccine or a placebo. Each CDR3 is given with its conserved first and last residue. D genes are given only for firm matches. The size field is filled for only some rows; it gives once, few, many or a size class.

CDR3aa: CASVEGGSYEQYF; CDR3nt: TGTGCCAGCGTTGAGGGAGGGAGCTACGAGCAGTACTTC; d_gene: TRBD2; v_gene: TRBV28; j_gene: TRBJ2-7; abundance: NA
CDR3aa: CASSAAGGSYNEQFF; CDR3nt: TGTGCCAGCAGCGCGGCAGGGGGCTCCTACAATGAGCAGTTCTTC; d_gene: TRBD1; v_gene: TRBV7-3; j_gene: TRBJ2-1; abundance: NA
CDR3aa: CSVGGPQETQYF; CDR3nt: TGCAGCGTTGGGGGCCCGCAAGAGACCCAGTACTTC; d_gene: NA; v_gene: TRBV29-1; j_gene: TRBJ2-5; abundance: NA
CDR3aa: CASSFGAASTEAFF; CDR3nt: TGTGCCAGCAGCTTCGGGGCCGCGAGCACTGAAGCTTTCTTT; d_gene: NA; v_gene: TRBV5-8; j_gene: TRBJ1-1; abundance: NA
CDR3aa: CASTPSPGQGFHEQYF; CDR3nt: TGTGCCAGCACCCCCTCACCGGGACAGGGTTTCCACGAGCAGTACTTC; d_gene: TRBD1; v_gene: TRBV2; j_gene: TRBJ2-7; abundance: NA
CDR3aa: CASSRFGGGPNTEAFF; CDR3nt: TGTGCCAGCTCACGCTTTGGCGGGGGGCCGAACACTGAAGCTTTCTTT; d_gene: NA; v_gene: TRBV18; j_gene: TRBJ1-1; abundance: NA
CDR3aa: CASRGQGAYSGNTIYF; CDR3nt: TGTGCCAGCAGGGGACAGGGGGCCTACTCTGGAAACACCATATATTTT; d_gene: TRBD1; v_gene: TRBV25-1; j_gene: TRBJ1-3; abundance: NA
CDR3aa: CAISAPTSGSTDTQYF; CDR3nt: TGTGCCATCAGTGCCCCGACTAGCGGTAGCACAGATACGCAGTATTTT; d_gene: TRBD2; v_gene: TRBV10-3; j_gene: TRBJ2-3; abundance: NA
CDR3aa: CASSFSGGGSEKLFF; CDR3nt: TGTGCCAGCAGCTTCTCAGGGGGGGGGAGTGAAAAACTGTTTTTT; d_gene: TRBD1; v_gene: TRBV5-4; j_gene: TRBJ1-4; abundance: NA
CDR3aa: CASRKGGGAATNEKLFF; CDR3nt: TGTGCCAGCCGCAAGGGTGGGGGCGCGGCAACTAATGAAAAACTGTTTTTT; d_gene: NA; v_gene: TRBV5-4; j_gene: TRBJ1-4; abundance: NA
CDR3aa: CASNPTGTDNSPLHF; CDR3nt: TGTGCCAGCAACCCAACCGGGACAGATAATTCACCCCTCCACTTT; d_gene: TRBD1; v_gene: TRBV6-6; j_gene: TRBJ1-6; abundance: NA
CDR3aa: CASSRGTGGAQPQHF; CDR3nt: TGTGCCAGCAGCCGTGGGACAGGGGGAGCTCAGCCCCAGCATTTT; d_gene: TRBD1; v_gene: TRBV11-1; j_gene: TRBJ1-5; abundance: once
CDR3aa: CASSESWRSTDTQYF; CDR3nt: TGTGCCAGCAGTGAAAGTTGGAGAAGCACAGATACGCAGTATTTT; d_gene: NA; v_gene: TRBV6-1; j_gene: TRBJ2-3; abundance: NA
CDR3aa: CSVEVDSSYEQYF; CDR3nt: TGCAGCGTTGAGGTCGACTCCTCCTACGAGCAGTACTTC; d_gene: NA; v_gene: TRBV29-1; j_gene: TRBJ2-7; abundance: NA
CDR3aa: CASSLARGGNQPQHF; CDR3nt: TGTGCCAGCAGCTTAGCCAGGGGAGGCAATCAGCCCCAGCATTTT; d_gene: NA; v_gene: TRBV7-9; j_gene: TRBJ1-5; abundance: few
CDR3aa: CASSEGDGYNEQFF; CDR3nt: TGTGCCAGCAGTGAGGGGGACGGTTACAATGAGCAGTTCTTC; d_gene: NA; v_gene: TRBV6-1; j_gene: TRBJ2-1; abundance: NA
CDR3aa: CASRIRDYGYTF; CDR3nt: TGCGCCAGCAGGATAAGGGACTATGGCTACACCTTC; d_gene: NA; v_gene: TRBV5-1; j_gene: TRBJ1-2; abundance: once
CDR3aa: CAQVSGRAIDTQYF; CDR3nt: TGTGCCCAGGTCAGCGGGAGGGCCATTGATACGCAGTATTTT; d_gene: TRBD2; v_gene: TRBV30; j_gene: TRBJ2-3; abundance: NA
CDR3aa: CASSYPSGSSLNEQFF; CDR3nt: TGTGCCAGCAGTTACCCCAGCGGGAGTTCGTTGAATGAGCAGTTCTTC; d_gene: TRBD2; v_gene: TRBV6-2/TRBV6-3; j_gene: TRBJ2-1; abundance: NA
CDR3aa: CASSPHVSGSSTDTQYF; CDR3nt: TGCGCCAGCAGCCCCCACGTTAGCGGGAGCTCCACAGATACGCAGTATTTT; d_gene: TRBD2; v_gene: TRBV5-1; j_gene: TRBJ2-3; abundance: once
CDR3aa: CAWSSGSTDTQYF; CDR3nt: TGTGCCTGGTCTAGCGGGAGCACAGATACGCAGTATTTT; d_gene: TRBD2; v_gene: TRBV30; j_gene: TRBJ2-3; abundance: NA
CDR3aa: CASSLSTGGVNSPLHF; CDR3nt: TGTGCCAGCAGCTTGAGCACAGGGGGCGTTAATTCACCCCTCCACTTT; d_gene: TRBD1; v_gene: TRBV5-4; j_gene: TRBJ1-6; abundance: NA
CDR3aa: CASSLGIGLAGDEQFF; CDR3nt: TGTGCCAGCAGCTTAGGAATAGGGCTAGCGGGAGATGAGCAGTTCTTC; d_gene: TRBD2; v_gene: TRBV7-6; j_gene: TRBJ2-1; abundance: NA
CDR3aa: CASSLRDRENTGELFF; CDR3nt: TGTGCCAGCAGCTTGAGGGACAGGGAGAACACCGGGGAGCTGTTTTTT; d_gene: TRBD1; v_gene: TRBV7-9; j_gene: TRBJ2-2; abundance: NA
CDR3aa: CASSLGTYEQYF; CDR3nt: TGTGCCAGCAGCCTTGGAACCTACGAGCAGTACTTC; d_gene: NA; v_gene: TRBV11-2; j_gene: TRBJ2-7; abundance: NA
CDR3aa: CASSPSGGAYNSPLHF; CDR3nt: TGTGCCAGCAGCCCTAGTGGTGGAGCCTATAATTCACCCCTCCACTTT; d_gene: NA; v_gene: TRBV6-6; j_gene: TRBJ1-6; abundance: NA
CDR3aa: CAISRDSPSYNEQFF; CDR3nt: TGTGCCATCAGTAGGGACAGCCCCTCCTACAATGAGCAGTTCTTC; d_gene: TRBD1; v_gene: TRBV10-3; j_gene: TRBJ2-1; abundance: NA
CDR3aa: CASSLGVGAQETQYF; CDR3nt: TGCGCCAGCAGCTTGGGGGTCGGAGCACAAGAGACCCAGTACTTC; d_gene: NA; v_gene: TRBV5-1; j_gene: TRBJ2-5; abundance: once